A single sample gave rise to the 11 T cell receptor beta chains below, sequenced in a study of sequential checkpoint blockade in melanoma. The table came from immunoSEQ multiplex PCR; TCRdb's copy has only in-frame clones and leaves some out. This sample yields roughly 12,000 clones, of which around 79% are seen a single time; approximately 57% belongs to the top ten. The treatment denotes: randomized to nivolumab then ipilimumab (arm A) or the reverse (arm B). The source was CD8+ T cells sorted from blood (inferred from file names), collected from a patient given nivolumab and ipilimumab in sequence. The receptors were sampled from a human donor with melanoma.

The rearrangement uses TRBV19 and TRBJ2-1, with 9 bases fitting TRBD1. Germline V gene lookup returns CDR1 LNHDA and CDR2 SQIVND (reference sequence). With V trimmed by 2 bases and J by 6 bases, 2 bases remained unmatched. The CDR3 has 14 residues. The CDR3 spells CASSIWTGVNEQFF. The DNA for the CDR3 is TGTGCCAGTAGTATATGGACAGGGGTCAATGAGCAGTTCTTC. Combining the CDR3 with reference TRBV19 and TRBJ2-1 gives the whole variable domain DGGITQSPKYLFRKEGQNVTLSCEQNLNHDAMYWYRQDPGQGLRLIYYSQIVNDFQKGDIAEGYSVSREKKESFPLTVTSAQKNPTAFYLCASSIWTGVNEQFFGPGTRLTVL.

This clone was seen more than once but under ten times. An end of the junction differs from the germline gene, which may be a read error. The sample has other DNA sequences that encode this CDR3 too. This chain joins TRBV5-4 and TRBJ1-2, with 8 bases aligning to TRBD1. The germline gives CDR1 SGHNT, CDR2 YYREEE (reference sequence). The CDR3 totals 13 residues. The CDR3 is CASSLAGGWGYTF. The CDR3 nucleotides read TGCGCCAGCAGCTTGGCAGGGGGCTGGGGCTACACCTTC.

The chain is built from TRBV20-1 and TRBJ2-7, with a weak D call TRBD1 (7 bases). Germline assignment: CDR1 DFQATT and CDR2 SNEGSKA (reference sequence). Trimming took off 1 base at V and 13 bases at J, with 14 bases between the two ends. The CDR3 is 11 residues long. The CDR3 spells CSARGQGLLYV. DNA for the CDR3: TGCAGTGCTAGAGGACAGGGACTCCTCTACGTC.

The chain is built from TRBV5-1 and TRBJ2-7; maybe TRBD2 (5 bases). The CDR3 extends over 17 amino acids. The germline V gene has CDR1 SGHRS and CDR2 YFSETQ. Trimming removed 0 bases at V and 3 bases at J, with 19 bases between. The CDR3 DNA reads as TGCGCCAGCAGCTTGGGCACGGAGCCCCCAGGACTCTACGAGCAGTACTTC. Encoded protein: CASSLGTEPPGLYEQYF.

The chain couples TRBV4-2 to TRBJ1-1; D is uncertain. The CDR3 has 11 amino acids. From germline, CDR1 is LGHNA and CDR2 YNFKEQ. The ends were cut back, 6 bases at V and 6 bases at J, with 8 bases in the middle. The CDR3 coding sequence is TGTGCCAGCAGTAGAGGTTCTGAAGCTTTCTTT. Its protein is CASSRGSEAFF.

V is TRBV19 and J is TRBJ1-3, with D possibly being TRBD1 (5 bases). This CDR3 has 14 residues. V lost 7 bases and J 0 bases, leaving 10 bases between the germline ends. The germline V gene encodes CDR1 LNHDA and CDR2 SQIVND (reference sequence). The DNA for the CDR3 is TGTGCCAGTACCTTGGGGCGCTCTGGAAACACCATATATTTT. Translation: CASTLGRSGNTIYF.

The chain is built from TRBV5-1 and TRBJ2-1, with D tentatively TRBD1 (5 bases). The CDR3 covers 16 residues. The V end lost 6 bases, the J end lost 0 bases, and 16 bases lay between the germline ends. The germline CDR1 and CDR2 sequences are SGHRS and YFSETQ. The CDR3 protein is CASTPISGSSYNEQFF. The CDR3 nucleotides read TGCGCCAGCACCCCAATATCAGGGTCCTCCTACAATGAGCAGTTCTTC.

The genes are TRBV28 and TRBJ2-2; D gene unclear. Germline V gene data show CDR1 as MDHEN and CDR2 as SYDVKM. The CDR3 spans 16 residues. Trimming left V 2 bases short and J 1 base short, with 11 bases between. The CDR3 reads CASSLNPRQNTGELFF. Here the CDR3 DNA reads TGTGCCAGCAGTTTAAACCCCCGACAGAACACCGGGGAGCTGTTTTTT.

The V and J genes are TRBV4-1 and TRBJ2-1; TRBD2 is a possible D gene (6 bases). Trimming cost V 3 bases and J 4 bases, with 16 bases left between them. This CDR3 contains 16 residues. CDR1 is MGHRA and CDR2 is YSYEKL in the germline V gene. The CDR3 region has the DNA TGCGCCAGCAGCCAGGCCGGGACTTATGAGTACAATGAGCAGTTCTTC. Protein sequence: CASSQAGTYEYNEQFF.

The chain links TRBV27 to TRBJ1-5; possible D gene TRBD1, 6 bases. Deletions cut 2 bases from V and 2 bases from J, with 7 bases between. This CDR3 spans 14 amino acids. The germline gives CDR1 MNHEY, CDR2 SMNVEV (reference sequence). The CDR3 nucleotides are TGTGCCAGCAGTTTAAACAGGGGCAATCAGCCCCAGCATTTT. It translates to CASSLNRGNQPQHF.

The chain's CDR3 is CASSQDDRVGTDTQYF. DNA for the CDR3: TGTGCCAGCAGCCAAGACGACAGGGTGGGCACAGATACGCAGTATTTT. V gene TRBV4-2 combines with J gene TRBJ2-3; 7 nucleotides agree with TRBD1. Trimming took 0 bases from V and 1 from J; bases not matched to a gene: 4. The CDR3 spans 16 residues. Germline-derived CDR1 and CDR2 are LGHNA and YNFKEQ.